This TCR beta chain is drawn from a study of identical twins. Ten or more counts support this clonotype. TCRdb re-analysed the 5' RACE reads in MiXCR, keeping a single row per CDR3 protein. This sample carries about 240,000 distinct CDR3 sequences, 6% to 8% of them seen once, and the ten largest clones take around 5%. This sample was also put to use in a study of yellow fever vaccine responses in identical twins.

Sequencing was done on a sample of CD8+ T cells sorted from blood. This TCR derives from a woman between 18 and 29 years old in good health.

The DNA of the CDR3 is TGTGCCAGCAGTTATGGACAGGGGTCCTACAATGAGCAGTTCTTC. As protein: CASSYGQGSYNEQFF. The chain recombines TRBV6-5 with TRBJ2-1; 9 bases map to TRBD1. Trimming took 3 bases from V and 1 from J; bases not matched to a gene: 1. Germline-derived CDR1 and CDR2 are MNHEY and SVGAGI. This CDR3 is 15 amino acids long.